This T cell receptor beta chain is drawn from a study of control samples from healthy donors and cancer patients (dated by TCRdb to about 2020). Comment on this clone: Its antigen is still unknown. Base qualities are not provided; no much larger clone lies one nucleotide away.

Library creation used the immunoSEQ multiplex PCR assay. Entries here come from immuneACCESS through TCRdb and include only in-frame sequences with V and J called. Some clones fail to appear in such tables; in the studies checked, an unresolved V gene covers under half of the shortfall, and the cause of the remainder is unknown. Recorded for this sample are some 130,000 clones; around 92% of them occurred a single time. 2.1% of the sample is taken by the ten largest. Material: blood. The clonotype was recovered from a woman between 45 and 65 years old in good health.

The DNA is as follows: TGCGCCAGCAGCCAAGATAGGGACAGGGGTATCTCACCCCTCCACTTT. Its amino acids are CASSQDRDRGISPLHF. The V and J segments used are TRBV4-1 and TRBJ1-6, and 10 junctional nucleotides match TRBD1. From the germline V gene, CDR1 is MGHRA and CDR2 is YSYEKL. CDR3 length: 16 amino acids, cysteine to phenylalanine. Only the CDR3 DNA is retained, 48 bases long and in frame from the first base. V ends up 0 bases short and J 10 bases short, with an unmatched junction base count of 6.